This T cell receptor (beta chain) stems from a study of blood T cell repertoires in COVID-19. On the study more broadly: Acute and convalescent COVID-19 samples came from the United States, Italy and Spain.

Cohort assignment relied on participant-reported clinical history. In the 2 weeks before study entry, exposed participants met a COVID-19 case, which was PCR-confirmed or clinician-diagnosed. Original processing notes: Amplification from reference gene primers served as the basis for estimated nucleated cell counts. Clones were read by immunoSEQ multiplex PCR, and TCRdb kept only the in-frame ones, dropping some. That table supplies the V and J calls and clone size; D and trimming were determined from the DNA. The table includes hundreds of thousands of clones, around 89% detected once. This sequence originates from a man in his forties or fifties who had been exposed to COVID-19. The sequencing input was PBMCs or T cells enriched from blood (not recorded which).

CDR3 sequence (DNA): TGTGCCACCAGTGATGCCCAAGGTGGCAGGGGACCCTATGGCTACACCTTC. This gives the protein CATSDAQGGRGPYGYTF. This sequence joins TRBV24-1 and TRBJ1-2, with TRBD1 as a possible D gene (6 bases). CDR3 length: 17 amino acids. V lost 3 bases, J lost 4 bases, and 20 bases lay in between. CDR1 and CDR2 from the germline V gene are KGHDR and SFDVKD.